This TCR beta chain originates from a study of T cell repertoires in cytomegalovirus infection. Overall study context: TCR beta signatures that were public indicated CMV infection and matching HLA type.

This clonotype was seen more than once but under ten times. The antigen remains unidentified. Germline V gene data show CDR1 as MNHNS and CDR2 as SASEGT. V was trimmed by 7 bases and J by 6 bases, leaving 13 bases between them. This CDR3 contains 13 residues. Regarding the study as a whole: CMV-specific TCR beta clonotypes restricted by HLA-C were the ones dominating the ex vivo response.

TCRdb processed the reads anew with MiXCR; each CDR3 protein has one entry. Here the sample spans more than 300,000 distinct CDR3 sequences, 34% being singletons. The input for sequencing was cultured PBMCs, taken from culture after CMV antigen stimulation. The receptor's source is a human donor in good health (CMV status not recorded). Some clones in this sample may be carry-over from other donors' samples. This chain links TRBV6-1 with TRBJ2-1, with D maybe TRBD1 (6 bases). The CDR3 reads CASMTTQGNEQFF. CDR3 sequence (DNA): TGTGCCAGCATGACCACACAGGGCAATGAGCAGTTCTTC.